This passage covers 26 T cell receptor beta chains from one sample sequenced in a study of T cell responses to AZD1222 COVID-19 vaccine. Sequencing was performed with immunoSEQ multiplex PCR; in TCRdb, only in-frame clones are kept and a portion is missing. The sample shows roughly 120,000 clones, 92% of them seen only once. The input for sequencing was peripheral blood, taken 28 days after the second AZD1222 dose. The receptors shown here come from an adult who received the AZD1222 COVID-19 vaccine.

The genes are TRBV2 and TRBJ1-2, with 9 bases fitting TRBD1. J gave up 4 bases and V 6 bases, and 3 bases lay outside the gene matches. The CDR3 consists of 13 residues. The germline V gene has CDR1 SNHLY and CDR2 FYNNEI. As DNA, the CDR3 is TGTGCCAGCAGGGACAGGGGTCCCTATGGCTACACCTTC. Its protein is CASRDRGPYGYTF.

The chain couples TRBV6-2 or TRBV6-3 to TRBJ2-3; D possibly matches TRBD1 or TRBD2 (5 bases each). CDR1 and CDR2 (germline): MNHEY, SVGEGT. Trimming removed 2 bases from V and 0 bases from J, with 15 bases in between. This CDR3 is built from 17 residues. CDR3 residues: CASSYGRGPKSTDTQYF. In nucleotides, the CDR3 is TGTGCCAGCAGTTACGGTCGGGGACCGAAAAGCACAGATACGCAGTATTTT.

V usage is TRBV7-9 and J usage is TRBJ2-1; 8 bases fit TRBD2. V shed 1 base and J 2 bases; nucleotides not matched to a gene: 4. The germline V gene has CDR1 SEHNR and CDR2 FQNEAQ (reference sequence). The CDR3 covers 16 residues. CDR3 in DNA: TGTGCCAGCAGCTTAGTGGGCGGGAGGACCTACAATGAGCAGTTCTTC. As protein: CASSLVGGRTYNEQFF. Complete variable domain (other parts from reference TRBV7-9 and TRBJ2-1): DTGVSQNPRHKITKRGQNVTFRCDPISEHNRLYWYRQTLGQGPEFLTYFQNEAQLEKSRLLSDRFSAERPKGSFSTLEIQRTEQGDSAMYLCASSLVGGRTYNEQFFGPGTRLTVL.

J is TRBJ2-1 and V is TRBV29-1; 9 bases match TRBD1. Losses at the gene ends were 7 bases for V and 7 bases for J; bases not matched to a gene: 11. This CDR3 is 14 amino acids long. In germline, CDR1 is SQVTM, CDR2 ANQGSEA. DNA for the CDR3: TGCAGCGGCCAAGGGACAGGGACTACAAATGAGCAGTTCTTC. Protein sequence: CSGQGTGTTNEQFF.

The V call is TRBV7-8, the J call TRBJ2-1; 7 bases are shared with TRBD2. The CDR3 covers 17 residues. Germline V gene data show CDR1 as SGHVS and CDR2 as FQNEAQ. The J segment lost 2 bases and the V segment lost 1 base, leaving 8 bases of the junction unmatched. The DNA for the CDR3 is TGTGCCAGCAGCTTAGTGGCTGCGGGAGAGGCCTACAATGAGCAGTTCTTC. Translation: CASSLVAAGEAYNEQFF. Looking up the rest from reference TRBV7-8 and TRBJ2-1 gives the full variable domain: GAGVSQSPRYKVAKRGQDVALRCDPISGHVSLFWYQQALGQGPEFLTYFQNEAQLDKSGLPSDRFFAERPEGSVSTLKIQRTQQEDSAVYLCASSLVAAGEAYNEQFFGPGTRLTVL.

The chain links TRBV28 to TRBJ1-2; D is unresolved. The V end was cut by 6 bases, the J end by 4 bases, with 12 bases between. The CDR3 extends over 13 amino acids. Germline V gives CDR1 MDHEN, CDR2 SYDVKM. The CDR3 here is CASSYPGIYGYTF. CDR3 DNA: TGTGCCAGCAGCTATCCCGGGATCTATGGCTACACCTTC.

The chain carries TRBV9 and TRBJ1-6; D is unclear. Between the trimmed V and J ends, which lost 4 bases and 10 bases, there was a span of 18 bases. Germline V gene data show CDR1 as SGDLS and CDR2 as YYNGEE. CDR3 length: 15 amino acids. This CDR3 is CASSPSGTIGSPLHF. The CDR3, as DNA: TGTGCCAGCAGCCCCTCCGGAACTATTGGGTCACCCCTCCACTTT.

The chain is built from TRBV7-3 and TRBJ1-2; 10 nucleotides align to TRBD1. This CDR3 comprises 17 residues. CDR1 and CDR2 from the germline V gene are SGHTA and FQGTGA. V trimming: 9 bases; J trimming: 6 bases; junction bases outside the gene matches: 19. CDR3 DNA: TGTGCCAGGACCTTAGACAGGGGGCTTCGGAGCTTGCATGGCTACACCTTC. Translation gives CARTLDRGLRSLHGYTF.

The V gene is TRBV9, the J gene TRBJ2-5; no definite D call. The germline V gene has CDR1 SGDLS and CDR2 YYNGEE. V shed 1 base and J shed 5 bases, with 9 bases lying between them. The CDR3 sequence is 13 residues long. CDR3 coding DNA: TGTGCCAGCAGCGTAAGGGCGGCGGAGACCCAGTACTTC. It translates to CASSVRAAETQYF. The full variable domain, completed using reference TRBV9 and TRBJ2-5, is DSGVTQTPKHLITATGQRVTLRCSPRSGDLSVYWYQQSLDQGLQFLIQYYNGEERAKGNILERFSAQQFPDLHSELNLSSLELGDSALYFCASSVRAAETQYFGPGTRLLVL.

The V call is TRBV25-1, the J call TRBJ2-3; tentatively, D is TRBD2 (6 bases). This CDR3 region has 14 residues. Trimming shortened V by 6 bases and J by 8 bases, and 18 bases separated the two germline ends. Looked up from germline, CDR1 is MGHDK and CDR2 is SYGVNS. The CDR3 sequence: CASSKTRSTPTQYF. CDR3 coding DNA: TGTGCCAGCAGCAAGACTAGATCCACCCCTACGCAGTATTTT.

The chain couples TRBV28 to TRBJ2-7; 9 bases match TRBD1. There are 15 residues in the CDR3. The V gene's germline CDR1 is MDHEN and CDR2 SYDVKM. Germline trimming cut 7 bases from V and 0 bases from J; bases unmatched to any gene: 7. The CDR3 sequence is CASKTGQGHSYEQYF. CDR3 sequence (DNA): TGTGCCAGCAAGACCGGACAGGGGCACTCCTACGAGCAGTACTTC. Using reference TRBV28 and TRBJ2-7 for the parts outside the CDR3, the full variable domain is DVKVTQSSRYLVKRTGEKVFLECVQDMDHENMFWYRQDPGLGLRLIYFSYDVKMKEKGDIPEGYSVSREKKERFSLILESASTNQTSMYLCASKTGQGHSYEQYFGPGTRLTVT.

The count of this clone is one. This chain uses TRBV4-1 with TRBJ1-5; D unclear. V lost 1 base and J lost 0, with 7 bases in between. CDR3 length equals 15 residues. Germline V gives CDR1 MGHRA, CDR2 YSYEKL. The DNA of the CDR3 is TGCGCCAGCAGCCAAGTAGCCGATAGCAATCAGCCCCAGCATTTT. It encodes CASSQVADSNQPQHF.

The V gene is TRBV30, the J gene TRBJ1-5; possible D gene TRBD1, 5 bases. Deletions cut 8 bases from V and 0 bases from J, with 17 bases between. Germline CDR1 GTSNPN, CDR2 SVGIG (reference sequence). This CDR3 comprises 15 residues. CDR3 nucleotide sequence: TGTGCCGGTAGCCCGGGGGGGAATAGCAATCAGCCCCAGCATTTT. It translates to CAGSPGGNSNQPQHF. Looking up the rest from reference TRBV30 and TRBJ1-5 gives the full variable domain: SQTIHQWPATLVQPVGSPLSLECTVEGTSNPNLYWYRQAAGRGLQLLFYSVGIGQISSEVPQNLSASRPQDRQFILSSKKLLLSDSGFYLCAGSPGGNSNQPQHFGDGTRLSIL.

The chain joins TRBV27 to TRBJ2-7; TRBD2 aligns across 7 bases. CDR3 length: 14 residues. The germline V gene encodes CDR1 MNHEY and CDR2 SMNVEV (reference sequence). V lost 4 bases and J lost 3; bases outside the gene matches: 6. The CDR3 nucleotides are TGTGCCAGCAGTTCCCTAGCGGTCGACTACGAGCAGTACTTC. Translated, it gives CASSSLAVDYEQYF.

The table lists this clone with a few counts. The V and J genes are TRBV4-2 and TRBJ2-1, with 8 bases that match TRBD1. This CDR3 has 15 residues. CDR1 and CDR2 (germline): LGHNA, YNFKEQ. V shed 8 bases, J shed 3 bases, and the junction held 9 bases outside the gene matches. The CDR3: CASGPWTGIYNEQFF. The CDR3 DNA sequence: TGTGCCAGCGGACCGTGGACAGGGATCTACAATGAGCAGTTCTTC.

The rearrangement uses TRBV10-3 and TRBJ1-2; 7 nucleotides agree with TRBD1. Germline CDR1 ENHRY, CDR2 SYGVKD. The CDR3 spans 14 residues. Losses at the gene ends were 6 bases for V and 8 bases for J; bases not matched to a gene: 12. In nucleotides, the CDR3 is TGTGCCATCAGGGGACGGGACAGCCCAGGGGGCTACACCTTC. Amino acids: CAIRGRDSPGGYTF.

This clone has a single count. The rearrangement uses TRBV7-2 and TRBJ1-1; D remains unclear. CDR3 size: 16 residues. Trimming removed 5 bases at V and 0 bases at J, with 16 bases between. Per germline, CDR1 SGHTA and CDR2 FQGNSA. CDR3 coding DNA: TGTGCCAGCAGCAAAGTAGGGTCGGCATTGAACACTGAAGCTTTCTTT. It codes for CASSKVGSALNTEAFF.

The chain links TRBV27 to TRBJ2-1; TRBD2 agrees at 11 bases. Germline-derived CDR1 and CDR2 are MNHEY and SMNVEV (reference sequence). This CDR3 is 14 amino acids long. J lost 10 bases, V lost 10 bases, and 12 bases had no gene match. The DNA for the CDR3 is TGTGCCACCTCGGGGACTAGCGGCCGCGGGGAGCAGTTCTTC. It specifies CATSGTSGRGEQFF.

This clone came up once. The DNA for the CDR3 is TGTGCCTGGAAGAAGCAGGGCGAGACCCAGTACTTC. This codes for CAWKKQGETQYF. The chain couples TRBV30 to TRBJ2-5; D possibly corresponds to TRBD1 (5 bases). The CDR3 contains 12 residues. Germline V gives CDR1 GTSNPN, CDR2 SVGIG (reference sequence). The V end lost 4 bases, the J end lost 5 bases, and 11 bases lay between the germline ends. Supplemented by reference TRBV30 and TRBJ2-5, the full variable domain reads SQTIHQWPATLVQPVGSPLSLECTVEGTSNPNLYWYRQAAGRGLQLLFYSVGIGQISSEVPQNLSASRPQDRQFILSSKKLLLSDSGFYLCAWKKQGETQYFGPGTRLLVL.

CDR3 in amino acids: CASSLRAGSTGGSPLHF. As DNA, the CDR3 is TGTGCCAGCAGCTTAAGAGCGGGTTCGACCGGGGGTTCACCCCTCCACTTT. The chain joins TRBV7-3 to TRBJ1-6; D is perhaps TRBD1 (5 bases). Germline V gene data show CDR1 as SGHTA and CDR2 as FQGTGA. This CDR3 has 17 residues. Trimming cost V 1 base and J 9 bases, with 19 bases left between them.

The rearrangement links TRBV7-2 to TRBJ2-7; possibly TRBD2 for D (5 bases). CDR3 length: 13 residues. The V gene's germline CDR1 is SGHTA and CDR2 FQGNSA. The V end lost 2 bases, the J end lost 3 bases, and 8 bases lay between the germline ends. CDR3 bases: TGTGCCAGCAGCTTACATGAGGGCTACGAGCAGTACTTC. Translated: CASSLHEGYEQYF.

The CDR3 spells CASRADRYSNQPQHF. The CDR3 region has the DNA TGTGCCAGCAGAGCGGACAGATATAGCAATCAGCCCCAGCATTTT. This rearrangement joins TRBV2 to TRBJ1-5; D is perhaps TRBD1 (6 bases). CDR3 length equals 15 residues. CDR1 and CDR2 (germline): SNHLY, FYNNEI. The germline V and J ends were trimmed by 6 bases and 0 bases, with 12 bases remaining between them. Supplemented by reference TRBV2 and TRBJ1-5, the full variable domain reads EPEVTQTPSHQVTQMGQEVILRCVPISNHLYFYWYRQILGQKVEFLVSFYNNEISEKSEIFDDQFSVERPDGSNFTLKIRSTKLEDSAMYFCASRADRYSNQPQHFGDGTRLSIL.

This chain links TRBV4-1 with TRBJ2-3; D could derive from TRBD1 or TRBD2 (5 bases each). The germline gives CDR1 MGHRA, CDR2 YSYEKL. The CDR3 has 16 amino acids. V lost 4 bases and J lost 4, with 18 bases in between. CDR3 in amino acids: CASSRNRDALPDTQYF. The CDR3 coding sequence is TGCGCCAGCAGCCGAAACCGGGACGCTCTCCCAGATACGCAGTATTTT.

The rearrangement joins TRBV10-3 to TRBJ1-1; D gene unclear. Deletions cut 7 bases from V and 0 bases from J, with 9 bases between. The CDR3 contains 13 residues. The germline V gene encodes CDR1 ENHRY and CDR2 SYGVKD. CDR3 in amino acids: CAINPGVNTEAFF. The CDR3 DNA follows: TGTGCCATCAACCCAGGAGTGAACACTGAAGCTTTCTTT.

The chain employs TRBV18 and TRBJ1-4; 7 nucleotides match TRBD1. V gave up 1 base and J gave up 8 bases; unmatched junction bases: 4. CDR3 length: 14 residues. CDR1 and CDR2 from the germline V gene are KGHSH and LQKENI. CDR3 DNA sequence: TGTGCCAGCTCACCACAGGGGGCGAACGAAAAACTGTTTTTT. As protein: CASSPQGANEKLFF.

The chain has TRBV2 and TRBJ1-5, with 8 bases that match TRBD1. Germline values: CDR1 SNHLY, CDR2 FYNNEI. The CDR3 spans 14 residues. V trimming: 2 bases; J trimming: 7 bases; junction bases outside the gene matches: 4. CDR3: CASSEQGAGQPQHF. CDR3 nucleotide sequence: TGTGCCAGCAGTGAACAGGGGGCCGGGCAGCCCCAGCATTTT.